Following are 3 T cell receptor beta chains from one sample sequenced in a study of metastatic and nonmetastatic thyroid tumors. TCRdb re-clonotyped the PCR reads via MiXCR. The sample has 35,000 to 40,000 clones; around 16% are singletons. Every patient underwent thyroid surgery untreated. The sequenced sample was tumor tissue. The receptors here all came from a female donor with papillary thyroid cancer or a benign thyroid nodule (not recorded which). Some clones in this sample may be carry-over from other donors' samples.

The chain links TRBV20-1 to TRBJ2-5; D is possibly TRBD1 or TRBD2 (5 bases each). The J call may be faulty, since TRBJ2-1 better matches the DNA end. CDR3 length equals 14 residues. Germline V gene lookup returns CDR1 DFQATT and CDR2 SNEGSKA (reference sequence). The DNA for the CDR3 is TGCAGTGATATAGATCTGCTGGGACACAATGAGCAGTTCTTC. Translation: CSDIDLLGHNEQFF.

In its sample, this clone was seen many times. The V and J genes are TRBV11-3 and TRBJ2-3; D gene ambiguous. V was pared by 2 bases and J by 7 bases, with 10 bases between. Per the germline V gene, CDR1 is SGHNT and CDR2 is YENEEA. The length of the CDR3 is 13 residues. The CDR3 DNA follows: TGTGCCAGCAGCTTAATCGGGTCAAATACGCAGTATTTT. It is translated as CASSLIGSNTQYF. Variable domain in full (rest from reference TRBV11-3 and TRBJ2-3): EAGVVQSPRYKIIEKKQPVAFWCNPISGHNTLYWYLQNLGQGPELLIRYENEEAVDDSQLPKDRFSAERLKGVDSTLKIQPAELGDSAVYLCASSLIGSNTQYFGPGTRLTVL.

At least ten counts were recorded for this clone. Mismatch with germline at one junction end may stem from a read error. V and J are TRBV19 and TRBJ2-7; 13 nucleotides match TRBD2. In germline, CDR1 is LNHDA, CDR2 SQIVND (reference sequence). The CDR3 runs to 15 residues. This chain's CDR3 is CASSLGLAGAYAQYF. CDR3 coding DNA: TGTGCCAGTAGTTTAGGACTAGCGGGAGCTTACGCGCAGTACTTC.